The 25 T cell receptor beta chains below come from one sample, sequenced in a study of blood T cell repertoires in COVID-19. The repertoire was sequenced with immunoSEQ multiplex PCR; TCRdb's copy has only in-frame clones and lacks some. The sample includes 150,000 or so clones, approximately 78% of them seen just once. Specimen: peripheral blood. These receptors all stem from a man older than 75 with acute or convalescent COVID-19.

This clone was observed at least ten times. The gene calls are TRBV28 and TRBJ1-5; 7 bases align to TRBD1. CDR1 is MDHEN, CDR2 SYDVKM, per germline. The V and J ends lost 6 bases and 6 bases, in that order; junction bases with no gene match: 5. The length of the CDR3 is 13 residues. The CDR3 DNA follows: TGTGCCAGCAGCGGACAGGTCTCTCAGCCCCAGCATTTT. Its translation is CASSGQVSQPQHF.

The chain joins TRBV7-9 to TRBJ1-4; TRBD1 aligns across 9 bases. The CDR3 is 16 amino acids. The junction had 8 bases not matched to a gene; V was cut back by 4 bases and J by 5 bases. Germline assignment: CDR1 SEHNR and CDR2 FQNEAQ (reference sequence). DNA for the CDR3: TGTGCCAGCAGCTCCCAGTTCGGACAGGGGAATGAAAAACTGTTTTTT. Its protein is CASSSQFGQGNEKLFF.

V and J are TRBV5-4 and TRBJ2-1; 11 positions agree with TRBD2. V trimming: 1 base; J trimming: 7 bases; junction bases outside the gene matches: 7. The CDR3 runs to 16 residues. Germline values: CDR1 SGHNT, CDR2 YYREEE (reference sequence). The CDR3 protein is CASSLSASGGLNEQFF. The CDR3 DNA reads TGTGCCAGCAGCTTGTCAGCTAGCGGGGGGTTGAATGAGCAGTTCTTC.

This rearrangement joins TRBV27 to TRBJ2-7; 13 bases line up with TRBD2. Germline CDR1 and CDR2: MNHEY and SMNVEV (reference sequence). V was clipped by 5 bases and J by 7 bases; unmatched bases: 5. CDR3 length equals 14 residues. The CDR3 loop is CASSPGLAGSEQYV. The CDR3 bases are TGTGCCAGCAGTCCGGGACTAGCGGGGAGTGAGCAGTACGTC.

The chain carries TRBV13 and TRBJ1-2; possible D gene TRBD1, 5 bases. Between the trimmed V and J ends, which lost 5 bases and 0 bases, there was a span of 10 bases. This CDR3 comprises 14 residues. From germline, CDR1 is PRHDT and CDR2 FYEKMQ (reference sequence). The CDR3 DNA is TGTGCCAGCAGCGAACAGGTGACTAACTATGGCTACACCTTC. This gives the protein CASSEQVTNYGYTF.

This clone occurred a few times. The rearrangement uses TRBV4-2 and TRBJ1-2; D ambiguous. In germline, CDR1 is LGHNA, CDR2 YNFKEQ. The CDR3 spans 13 residues. Trimming removed 0 bases from V and 7 bases from J, with 9 bases in between. Here the CDR3 DNA reads TGTGCCAGCAGCCAAGAAAAGGAGGGTGGCTACACCTTC. Amino acid sequence: CASSQEKEGGYTF.

The genes are TRBV4-1 and TRBJ1-2; D possibly corresponds to TRBD1 (6 bases). The CDR3 extends over 15 amino acids. The germline gives CDR1 MGHRA, CDR2 YSYEKL. Trimming removed 0 bases at V and 4 bases at J, with 12 bases between. The CDR3: CASSQDGQGRYGYTF. CDR3 coding DNA: TGCGCCAGCAGCCAAGATGGCCAGGGGCGCTATGGCTACACCTTC.

V is TRBV7-9 and J is TRBJ2-2; 7 positions agree with TRBD2. The CDR3 spans 16 residues. Germline V gives CDR1 SEHNR, CDR2 FQNEAQ (reference sequence). J gave up 6 bases and V 0 bases, and 7 bases lay outside the gene matches. CDR3 region: CASSLALGGRAGELFF. The DNA for the CDR3 is TGTGCCAGCAGCTTAGCGCTGGGAGGGCGAGCCGGGGAGCTGTTTTTT.

This clone showed up just a few times. The chain has TRBV6-1 and TRBJ1-5; D ambiguous. The V and J ends lost 3 bases and 2 bases respectively, with 11 bases between them. Per the germline V gene, CDR1 is MNHNS and CDR2 is SASEGT. CDR3 size: 15 residues. This chain's CDR3 is CASSDRLEGNQPQHF. As DNA, the CDR3 is TGTGCCAGCAGTGACAGATTAGAGGGCAATCAGCCCCAGCATTTT.

The chain carries TRBV10-2 and TRBJ2-7, with 7 bases that match TRBD1. This CDR3 spans 15 amino acids. Losses at the gene ends were 0 bases for V and 2 bases for J; bases not matched to a gene: 4. Germline V gives CDR1 WSHSY, CDR2 SAAADI. The CDR3 DNA reads as TGCGCCAGCAGTGAGTCGGGACAGCCCCCCTACGAGCAGTACTTC. As protein: CASSESGQPPYEQYF.

The chain links TRBV6-4 to TRBJ1-1; 7 bases align to TRBD1. The CDR3 is made up of 12 amino acids. Germline assignment: CDR1 MRHNA and CDR2 SNTAGT. V trimming: 5 bases; J trimming: 8 bases; junction bases outside the gene matches: 5. The CDR3 DNA sequence: TGTGCCAGCAGTCCCGGGACAGCCGAAGCTTTCTTT. Amino acid sequence: CASSPGTAEAFF.

The J gene is TRBJ2-3, the V gene TRBV30; 9 positions match TRBD1. The V gene's germline CDR1 is GTSNPN and CDR2 SVGIG (reference sequence). With V trimmed by 1 base and J by 2 bases, 4 bases remained unmatched. This CDR3 is 15 amino acids long. The CDR3 DNA sequence: TGTGCCTGGAGTGCCGGGACAGGGTACACAGATACGCAGTATTTT. It specifies CAWSAGTGYTDTQYF.

The chain combines TRBV29-1 with TRBJ1-1; tentatively, D is TRBD1 (6 bases). The CDR3 runs to 12 residues. Germline V gives CDR1 SQVTM, CDR2 ANQGSEA. The CDR3 bases are TGCATGATACTACGGGACACTTCTGAAGCTTTCTTT. It encodes CMILRDTSEAFF.

The V gene is TRBV19, the J gene TRBJ1-4; D uncertain. Germline CDR1 is LNHDA and CDR2 is SQIVND (reference sequence). The CDR3 loop spans 13 amino acids. V dropped 4 bases and J dropped 4 bases, with 7 bases sitting between them. DNA for the CDR3: TGTGCCAGTAGTAGAGCGGGTAATGAAAAACTGTTTTTT. Encoded protein: CASSRAGNEKLFF.

The chain recombines TRBV6-5 with TRBJ2-5; 8 positions agree with TRBD1. V trimming: 6 bases; J trimming: 7 bases; junction bases outside the gene matches: 4. The CDR3 runs to 12 residues. Germline V CDR1 and CDR2: MNHEY, SVGAGI. The CDR3 sequence: CASRDRVGTQYF. DNA for the CDR3: TGTGCCAGCAGGGACAGGGTCGGGACCCAGTACTTC.

The chain carries TRBV5-1 and TRBJ1-4, with 8 bases matching TRBD1. This CDR3 is built from 16 residues. J lost 5 bases, V lost 4 bases, and 10 bases had no gene match. Germline loops: CDR1 SGHRS, CDR2 YFSETQ. CDR3 residues: CASSPGGQGQNEKLFF. The DNA of the CDR3 is TGCGCCAGCAGCCCCGGTGGACAGGGTCAAAATGAAAAACTGTTTTTT.

On this clone itself: Other DNA sequences in the same sample also yield this CDR3. The CDR3 loop reads CASSPGQNTEAFF. Written as DNA, the CDR3 is TGTGCCAGCTCACCTGGCCAGAACACTGAAGCTTTCTTT. The chain couples TRBV18 to TRBJ1-1; D uncertain. The V gene lost 3 bases and the J gene lost 1 base, with 6 bases spanning the gap. The CDR3 has 13 residues. Germline assignment: CDR1 KGHSH and CDR2 LQKENI.

This clone has only a few counts. The gene calls are TRBV3-1 (or the pseudogene TRBV3-2) and TRBJ1-5, with no clear D. This CDR3 region has 15 residues. V was clipped by 0 bases and J by 0 bases, with 6 bases between them. Germline CDR1 reads LGHDT; CDR2 reads YNNKEL (reference sequence). For the CDR3, the DNA is TGTGCCAGCAGCCAAGATCCTTCTAGCAATCAGCCCCAGCATTTT. Translating it yields CASSQDPSSNQPQHF.

CDR3 protein: CASSLSPPRLAGVYNEQFF. The CDR3 DNA follows: TGTGCCAGCAGCCTCTCACCCCCCAGACTAGCGGGGGTATACAATGAGCAGTTCTTC. V and J are TRBV14 and TRBJ2-1; 12 bases are a match to TRBD2. V lost 4 bases to trimming and J lost 4 bases; unmatched junction nucleotides: 14. Germline CDR1 SGHDN, CDR2 FVKESK. The CDR3 totals 19 residues.

The V and J genes are TRBV5-5 and TRBJ2-3, with unresolved D. V dropped 4 bases and J dropped 0 bases, with 9 bases sitting between them. The CDR3 is 14 residues long. Germline CDR1 SGHKS, CDR2 YYEKEE (reference sequence). CDR3 bases: TGTGCCAGCAGCCCGGGTCCTAGCACAGATACGCAGTATTTT. Translation: CASSPGPSTDTQYF.

This clone was observed a single time. V and J are TRBV3-1 (or the pseudogene TRBV3-2) and TRBJ1-1; no reliable D call. CDR1 and CDR2 from the germline V gene are LGHDT and YNNKEL (reference sequence). The V end lost 1 base, the J end lost 7 bases, and 4 bases lay between the germline ends. The CDR3 contains 11 residues. The CDR3 nucleotides read TGTGCCAGCAGCCAAGTCAATGAAGCTTTCTTT. Its translation is CASSQVNEAFF.

This chain uses TRBV13 with TRBJ2-1, with 12 bases fitting TRBD2. Trimming cost V 2 bases and J 6 bases; bases outside gene matches: 5. Germline-derived CDR1 and CDR2 are PRHDT and FYEKMQ (reference sequence). This CDR3 is 16 amino acids long. In DNA form, the CDR3 reads TGTGCCAGCAGCTTACGACTAGCGGGGGATCTCAATGAGCAGTTCTTC. Translating gives CASSLRLAGDLNEQFF.

In nucleotides, the CDR3 is TGTGCCAGCAGCCAAGATGGGCAGGGTAAAGCTTTCTTT. Amino acid sequence: CASSQDGQGKAFF. The rearrangement links TRBV14 to TRBJ1-1; TRBD1 might be the D (5 bases). This CDR3 contains 13 residues. CDR1 SGHDN and CDR2 FVKESK come from the germline V gene. The V end lost 0 bases, the J end lost 9 bases, and 11 bases lay between the germline ends. Complete variable domain (other parts from reference TRBV14 and TRBJ1-1): EAGVTQFPSHSVIEKGQTVTLRCDPISGHDNLYWYRRVMGKEIKFLLHFVKESKQDESGMPNNRFLAERTGGTYSTLKVQPAELEDSGVYFCASSQDGQGKAFFGQGTRLTVV.

The chain uses TRBV18 and TRBJ2-7; 8 bases align to TRBD1. The V and J ends lost 2 bases and 6 bases, in that order; junction bases with no gene match: 6. Germline assignment: CDR1 KGHSH and CDR2 LQKENI. The CDR3 sequence is 14 residues long. This CDR3 reads CASSPTRTGREQYV. DNA of the CDR3: TGTGCCAGCTCACCAACTAGGACAGGGCGCGAGCAGTACGTC.

V usage is TRBV7-9 and J usage is TRBJ1-6; 7 nucleotides align to TRBD1. The V gene's germline CDR1 is SEHNR and CDR2 FQNEAQ (reference sequence). The CDR3 spans 17 residues. The V and J ends lost 3 bases and 8 bases, in that order; junction bases with no gene match: 13. The CDR3 region is CASSFLGGLGRDSPLHF. CDR3 sequence (DNA): TGTGCCAGCAGCTTTTTAGGGGGCCTCGGTAGAGATTCACCCCTCCACTTT.